The subject of this entry is one TCR beta chain. This entry belongs to a study of blood T cell repertoires in COVID-19. Background on the study: Some COVID-19 samples were acute and others convalescent; all came from the United States, Italy and Spain.

The CDR3 sequence is 12 residues long. The germline V gene encodes CDR1 ENHRY and CDR2 SYGVKD. The V end lost 6 bases, the J end lost 1 base, and 6 bases lay between the germline ends. TCRdb's copy holds only in-frame clones and misses some; the assay was immunoSEQ multiplex PCR. The sample lists 150,000 to 200,000 clones, more than 90% occurring once. Source material: peripheral blood. This TCR was recovered from a man aged 60-69 years with active or convalescent COVID-19. The chain couples TRBV10-3 to TRBJ1-1; a weak D match, TRBD1 (5 bases). The CDR3 sequence: CAISQGNTEAFF. In DNA form, the CDR3 reads TGTGCCATCAGCCAGGGGAACACTGAAGCTTTCTTT.